The sequence of this TCR beta chain was determined in a study of T cell repertoires in cytomegalovirus infection. Study-wide context: Carrying CMV and the relevant HLA type showed in public TCR beta signatures.

Study conclusions and caveats: Individuals carrying CMV plus the relevant HLA were identified by cumulative frequency of public TCR beta families. CMV-specific HLA-C-restricted TCR beta clonotypes dominated the ex vivo response.

TCRdb analysed the reads with MiXCR anew, one entry per CDR3 protein. The table records over 150,000 distinct CDR3 sequences, 15% to 20% of them present only once. Concerning this clonotype itself: The antigen is undetermined.

The CDR3 runs 12 residues. Germline CDR1 ENHRY, CDR2 SYGVKD. V dropped 8 bases and J dropped 1 base, with 9 bases sitting between them. The sample taken for sequencing was PBMCs. This chain connects TRBV10-3 to TRBJ2-7; D is ambiguous. The origin of this receptor is a human donor in good health (CMV status not recorded). Some clones in this sample may be carry-over from other donors' samples. CDR3: CAIGSGSYEQYF. The CDR3 region has the DNA TGTGCCATCGGATCAGGATCCTACGAGCAGTACTTC.